The source of this T cell receptor (beta chain) is a study of cytomegalovirus exposure and HLA in healthy donors. Study overall: HLA-typed donors contributed 65 million to 95 million unique TCRs, which were held in an early data release.

Germline V CDR1 and CDR2: SGHNT, YENEEA. This CDR3 contains 14 residues. Germline trimming cut 5 bases from V and 1 base from J; bases unmatched to any gene: 3. Unrecorded immune exposure was likely among donors, who were nominally healthy when sampled. Researchers ran the PCR with 60 Vbeta and 13 Jbeta primers. Produced via immunoSEQ multiplex PCR; TCRdb's table is partial and in-frame only. The sample yields 120,000 or so clones, under 85% seen once. This chain connects TRBV11-3 to TRBJ2-5; 8 bases are a match to TRBD1. The specimen was PBMCs. This sequence was found in a woman aged 50 to 65 in good health and CMV-seropositive. The CDR3 spells CASSRTGSQETQYF. DNA for the CDR3: TGTGCCAGCAGCCGGACAGGGAGCCAAGAGACCCAGTACTTC.